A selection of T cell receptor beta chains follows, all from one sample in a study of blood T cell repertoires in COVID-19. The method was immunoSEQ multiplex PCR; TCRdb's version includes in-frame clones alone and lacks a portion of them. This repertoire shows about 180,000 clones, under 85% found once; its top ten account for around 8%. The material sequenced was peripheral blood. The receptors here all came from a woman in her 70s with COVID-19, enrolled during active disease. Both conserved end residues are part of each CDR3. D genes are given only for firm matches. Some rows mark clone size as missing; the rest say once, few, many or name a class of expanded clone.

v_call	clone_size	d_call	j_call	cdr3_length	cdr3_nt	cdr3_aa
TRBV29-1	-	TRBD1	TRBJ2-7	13	TGCAGCGTTACCGGGACAGTCACCTACGAGCAGTACTTC	CSVTGTVTYEQYF
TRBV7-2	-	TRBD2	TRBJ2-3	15	TGTGCCAGCAGCTTTAGCGGGATTGAGACAGATACGCAGTATTTT	CASSFSGIETDTQYF
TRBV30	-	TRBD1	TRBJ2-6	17	TGTGCCTGGTCCCGGACAGGGAGGAGCTCTGGGGCCAACGTCCTGACTTTC	CAWSRTGRSSGANVLTF
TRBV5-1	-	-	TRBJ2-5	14	TGCGCCAGCCAACCCACAGGGCAGAGAGAGACCCAGTACTTC	CASQPTGQRETQYF
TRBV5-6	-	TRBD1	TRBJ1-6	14	TGTGCCAGCAGCTCCCGGGACAGGGGATCACCCCTCCACTTT	CASSSRDRGSPLHF
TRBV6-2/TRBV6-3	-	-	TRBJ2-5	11	TGTGCCAGCAGTTCGGGGGAGACCCAGTACTTC	CASSSGETQYF
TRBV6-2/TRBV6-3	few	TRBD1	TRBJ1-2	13	TGTGCCAGCAGTTACCGGACAGGGTATGGCTACACCTTC	CASSYRTGYGYTF
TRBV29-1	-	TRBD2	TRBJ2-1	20	TGCAGCGTCAACCCCCTCGGCCTTAGGGCGGGAGCATCGGCGGAAAATGAGCAGTTCTTC	CSVNPLGLRAGASAENEQFF
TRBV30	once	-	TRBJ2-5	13	TGTGCCTGGAGTGTACGTGGAGGCGAGACCCAGTACTTC	CAWSVRGGETQYF
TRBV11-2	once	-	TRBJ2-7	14	TGTGCCAGCAGCCGAGCTAGTCGACGGGACGAGCAGTACTTC	CASSRASRRDEQYF
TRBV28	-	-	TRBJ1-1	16	TGTGCCAGCACCTCCCGGGTGGGCAGGTCGGGAACTGAAGCTTTCTTT	CASTSRVGRSGTEAFF
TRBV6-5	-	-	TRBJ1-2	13	TGTGCCAGCAGTTACTCGAACACAGGGGGCTACACCTTC	CASSYSNTGGYTF
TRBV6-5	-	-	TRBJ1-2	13	TGTGCCAGCAGTTATACAGGCGATTATGGCTACACCTTC	CASSYTGDYGYTF
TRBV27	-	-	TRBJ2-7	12	TGTGCCAGCAGGGGGGCGGGTGCCGAGCAGTACTTC	CASRGAGAEQYF
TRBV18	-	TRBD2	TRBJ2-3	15	TGTGCCAGCTCCCCGACTAGCGGGGGCACAGATACGCAGTATTTT	CASSPTSGGTDTQYF
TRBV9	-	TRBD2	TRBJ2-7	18	TGTGCCAGCAGCGAGGCGGGACTAGCGGGAGTTGGCACGGACGAGCAGTACTTC	CASSEAGLAGVGTDEQYF
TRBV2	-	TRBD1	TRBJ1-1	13	TGTGCCAGCAGTGAATCCGGCAGGGGGGAAGCTTTCTTT	CASSESGRGEAFF
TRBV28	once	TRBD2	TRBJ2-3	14	TGTGCCAGCAGCTCCGGGACTAGCGCAGATACGCAGTATTTT	CASSSGTSADTQYF
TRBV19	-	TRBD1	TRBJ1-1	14	TGTGCCAGTAGTATCTACAGGGGGCTTAGTGAAGCTTTCTTT	CASSIYRGLSEAFF
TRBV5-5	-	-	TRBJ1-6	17	TGTGCCAGCAGCTCACCTGCAGGGGTTAGGGACAATTCACCCCTCCACTTT	CASSSPAGVRDNSPLHF
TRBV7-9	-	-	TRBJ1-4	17	TGTGCCAGCAGCTTAGGGCATTCGGACAGCGCAAATGAAAAACTGTTTTTT	CASSLGHSDSANEKLFF
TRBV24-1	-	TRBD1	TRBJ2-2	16	TGTGCCACCAGTGATACCCGACAGGGAGACACCGGGGAGCTGTTTTTT	CATSDTRQGDTGELFF
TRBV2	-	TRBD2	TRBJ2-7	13	TGTGCCAGTGACTTAGCGGGAGTTACCGAGCAGTACTTC	CASDLAGVTEQYF
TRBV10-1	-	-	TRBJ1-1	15	TGCGCCAGCAGTGACCCCAGGGTGGGGAACACTGAAGCTTTCTTT	CASSDPRVGNTEAFF
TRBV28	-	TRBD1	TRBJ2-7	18	TGTGCCAGCAGTCCAAGGGCAGGGGGCGCGTCCTACTCCTACGAGCAGTACTTC	CASSPRAGGASYSYEQYF
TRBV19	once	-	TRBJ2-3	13	TGTGCCAGTAGTCAGCGAGGGACAGATACGCAGTATTTT	CASSQRGTDTQYF
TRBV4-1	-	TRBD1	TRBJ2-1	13	TGCGCCAGCAGCCAAGGACAGGGGAATGAGCAGTTCTTC	CASSQGQGNEQFF
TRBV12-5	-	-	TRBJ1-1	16	TGTGCTAGTGGTTTGGGACAGTCTCCCATGAACACTGAAGCTTTCTTT	CASGLGQSPMNTEAFF
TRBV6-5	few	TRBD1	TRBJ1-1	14	TGTGCCAGCAGAGGAAGCAGGGGGAGAGGTGAAGCTTTCTTT	CASRGSRGRGEAFF
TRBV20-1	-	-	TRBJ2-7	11	TGCAGTGCATTACAGAGCTACGAGCAGTACTTC	CSALQSYEQYF
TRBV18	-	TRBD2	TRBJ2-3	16	TGTGCCAGCTCTCCGGGAGGGGCGGACTTAACAGATACGCAGTATTTT	CASSPGGADLTDTQYF
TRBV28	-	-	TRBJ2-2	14	TGTGCCAGCAGTCCCGCGGGCCCCACCGGGGAGCTGTTTTTT	CASSPAGPTGELFF
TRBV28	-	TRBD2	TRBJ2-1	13	TGTGCTGGAGGTGGCGGGAGGGGTAATGAGCAGTTCTTC	CAGGGGRGNEQFF
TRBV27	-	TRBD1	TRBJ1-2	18	TGTGCCAGCAGGACTTACCCCCCTCGACAGGGCCCGATCTATGGCTACACCTTC	CASRTYPPRQGPIYGYTF
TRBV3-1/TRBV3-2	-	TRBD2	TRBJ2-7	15	TGTGCCAGCAGCCTAGCGGGAGCCTTTACCTACGAGCAGTACTTC	CASSLAGAFTYEQYF
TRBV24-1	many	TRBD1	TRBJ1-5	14	TGTGCCACCAGTGCCCGCGGGACAGCTCAGCCCCAGCATTTT	CATSARGTAQPQHF
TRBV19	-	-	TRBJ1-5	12	TGTGCCAGTACCCGGGGGAGGGGAGTCCAGCATTTT	CASTRGRGVQHF
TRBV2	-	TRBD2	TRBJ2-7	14	TGTGCCAGCAGGCTTCATCTAGCGGGAGACGAGCAGTACTTC	CASRLHLAGDEQYF
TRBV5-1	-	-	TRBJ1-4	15	TGCGCCAGCAGCTTCACCGCGTCCGGTCTTGAAAAACTGTTTTTT	CASSFTASGLEKLFF
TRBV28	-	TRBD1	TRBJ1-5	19	TGTGCCAGCAGTTCCGAGACAGGGGGTTCAGGTAAAAGCAATCAGCCCCAGCATTTT	CASSSETGGSGKSNQPQHF
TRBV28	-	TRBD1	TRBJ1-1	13	TGTGCCAGCAGTCCGACAGGGGGCACTGAAGCTTTCTTT	CASSPTGGTEAFF